A single sample is the source of the 30 T cell receptor beta chains below, sequenced in a study of T-cell reconstitution after alpha-beta-depleted transplantation in children. It was with unique molecular identifiers that the TCRbeta library was prepared. TCRdb reprocessed the PCR reads via MiXCR and lists one record per CDR3 protein. The sample carries 250,000 to 300,000 distinct CDR3 sequences, roughly 11% recorded once. The sequencing used peripheral blood, collected 180 days after TCRalphabeta/CD19-depleted stem cell transplant. These receptors were collected from a male patient between 2 and 10 years old who had a stem cell transplant for chronic granulomatous disease, so the T cells may come from the graft donor.

This clonotype showed up many times. This CDR3 is CASRTVGSSYNEQFF. CDR3 in DNA: TGCGCCAGCCGCACCGTGGGGAGCTCCTACAATGAGCAGTTCTTC. This chain joins TRBV5-1 and TRBJ2-1, with D possibly being TRBD2 (5 bases). The germline gives CDR1 SGHRS, CDR2 YFSETQ. Deletions cut 7 bases from V and 0 bases from J, with 14 bases between. The CDR3 consists of 15 residues.

This clonotype was recorded at least ten times. V and J are TRBV28 and TRBJ2-1; D is unresolved. This CDR3 is built from 11 residues. V was pared by 6 bases and J by 6 bases, with 6 bases between. Germline V gene sequence: CDR1 MDHEN, CDR2 SYDVKM. The CDR3 here is CASRTGNEQFF. CDR3 DNA: TGTGCCAGCAGGACTGGCAATGAGCAGTTCTTC.

This clonotype has a count of ten or more. The chain uses TRBV12-3 or TRBV12-4 and TRBJ2-4; D is possibly TRBD1 (5 bases). This CDR3 has 15 residues. Trimming removed 5 bases at V and 1 base at J, with 12 bases between. This CDR3 is CASSQDSNAKNIQYF. DNA of the CDR3: TGTGCCAGCAGTCAAGACAGTAACGCCAAAAACATTCAGTACTTC.

This clonotype was counted ten times or more. DNA of the CDR3: TGTGCCAGCAGCCCCCGTGTGGCCTACGAGCAGTACTTC. This encodes CASSPRVAYEQYF. J is TRBJ2-7 and V is TRBV3-1; D unclear. Germline V CDR1 and CDR2: LGHDT, YNNKEL (reference sequence). This CDR3 spans 13 amino acids. The V and J ends lost 4 bases and 2 bases respectively, with 9 bases between them.

V gene TRBV7-2 combines with J gene TRBJ1-5; D gene ambiguous. V dropped 1 base and J dropped 1 base, with 8 bases sitting between them. Germline loops: CDR1 SGHTA, CDR2 FQGNSA. The length of the CDR3 is 15 residues. The CDR3 loop reads CASSLVLGSNQPQHF. For the CDR3, the DNA is TGTGCCAGCAGCTTAGTGCTGGGGAGCAATCAGCCCCAGCATTTT.

This clonotype was seen ten or more times. The chain couples TRBV12-3 or TRBV12-4 to TRBJ1-5; maybe TRBD1 (5 bases). This CDR3 is built from 15 residues. V lost 3 bases and J lost 2, with 11 bases in between. The CDR3 loop reads CASSFTGAGNQPQHF. For the CDR3, the DNA is TGTGCCAGCAGTTTCACCGGGGCGGGCAATCAGCCCCAGCATTTT.

This clonotype was seen many times. V and J are TRBV20-1 and TRBJ1-5, with D maybe TRBD1 (5 bases). The CDR3 is 15 residues long. Germline values: CDR1 DFQATT, CDR2 SNEGSKA (reference sequence). V was cut by 0 bases and J by 3 bases, with 12 bases left in between. CDR3 coding DNA: TGCAGTGCTAGAGATCAAGGGGAGTCCAATCAGCCCCAGCATTTT. Translated, it gives CSARDQGESNQPQHF.

This clonotype was picked up many times. This chain links TRBV5-1 with TRBJ2-1; TRBD2 is a possible D gene (6 bases). The V end was cut by 0 bases, the J end by 2 bases, with 12 bases between. CDR1 and CDR2 from the germline V gene are SGHRS and YFSETQ. The CDR3 extends over 16 amino acids. CDR3 coding DNA: TGCGCCAGCAGCTTGGGGGGGGTCTCTACCTACAATGAGCAGTTCTTC. It is translated as CASSLGGVSTYNEQFF.

Of note for this clonotype: An end of the junction does not agree with germline; a read error may underlie this. The V gene is TRBV2, the J gene TRBJ2-5; 9 positions agree with TRBD1. This CDR3 has 15 amino acids. The V gene's germline CDR1 is SNHLY and CDR2 FYNNEI. Here the CDR3 reads CASITSGTGYETQCF. The CDR3, as DNA: TGTGCCAGCATTACATCCGGGACAGGGTACGAGACCCAGTGCTTC.

This clonotype was observed at least ten times. This chain uses TRBV7-2 with TRBJ2-7; D not resolved. V was shortened by 7 bases and J by 0 bases, with 16 bases between the two germline ends. Germline V gene data show CDR1 as SGHTA and CDR2 as FQGNSA. The CDR3 consists of 15 residues. CDR3 bases: TGTGCCAGCACCCTGGCGGCTTTTTCCTCCTACGAGCAGTACTTC. It encodes CASTLAAFSSYEQYF. The entire variable domain, with the rest obtained from reference TRBV7-2 and TRBJ2-7, is as follows: GAGVSQSPSNKVTEKGKDVELRCDPISGHTALYWYRQSLGQGLEFLIYFQGNSAPDKSGLPSDRFSAERTGGSVSTLTIQRTQQEDSAVYLCASTLAAFSSYEQYFGPGTRLTVT.

Ten or more counts support this clonotype. The chain has TRBV20-1 and TRBJ1-5; D unclear. Germline assignment: CDR1 DFQATT and CDR2 SNEGSKA (reference sequence). V dropped 2 bases and J dropped 5 bases, with 13 bases sitting between them. There are 14 residues in the CDR3. This chain's CDR3 is CSARRFEVYQPQHF. CDR3 coding DNA: TGCAGTGCTAGACGTTTTGAGGTTTATCAGCCCCAGCATTTT.

This clonotype was detected ten times or more. This chain uses TRBV6-1 with TRBJ2-5; D is perhaps TRBD1 or TRBD2 (6 bases each). CDR1 and CDR2 from the germline V gene are MNHNS and SASEGT. The V end was cut by 3 bases, the J end by 5 bases, with 31 bases between. There are 20 residues in the CDR3. The CDR3 DNA sequence: TGTGCCAGCAGTGAGGGGGGCGGAGCGGATGGGATTTTATCAACGGAGACCCAGTACTTC. Its protein product is CASSEGGGADGILSTETQYF.

This clonotype came up many times. This chain connects TRBV19 to TRBJ2-1, with a weak D call TRBD2 (6 bases). CDR1 and CDR2 from the germline V gene are LNHDA and SQIVND (reference sequence). The CDR3 length is 15 residues. Trimming removed 5 bases from V and 8 bases from J, with 19 bases in between. CDR3 in amino acids: CASSLASAAGHEQFF. The CDR3 bases are TGTGCCAGTAGTTTGGCTAGCGCCGCCGGGCATGAGCAGTTCTTC.

Many counts were recorded for this clonotype. The chain uses TRBV29-1 and TRBJ2-1, with D hard to call. The CDR3 runs 14 residues. Germline lookup yields CDR1 SQVTM and CDR2 ANQGSEA. Trimming removed 3 bases at V and 0 bases at J, with 9 bases between. CDR3 sequence (DNA): TGCAGCGTTGATGGGTGGAGCTCCTACAATGAGCAGTTCTTC. As protein: CSVDGWSSYNEQFF.

This clonotype has a handful of counts. The chain links TRBV15 to TRBJ2-2; a weak D match, TRBD2 (5 bases). The CDR3 loop spans 13 amino acids. The V gene lost 1 base and the J gene lost 7 bases, with 7 bases spanning the gap. CDR1 LNHNV and CDR2 YYDKDF come from the germline V gene (reference sequence). DNA for the CDR3: TGTGCCACCAGCAGAGGTGCGGGCGGGGAGCTGTTTTTT. It is translated as CATSRGAGGELFF.

This clonotype was recorded many times. This chain joins TRBV7-9 and TRBJ1-3; 10 nucleotides line up with TRBD1. The J segment lost 3 bases and the V segment lost 4 bases, leaving 6 bases of the junction unmatched. The CDR3 has 16 residues. Germline V gives CDR1 SEHNR, CDR2 FQNEAQ (reference sequence). CDR3 nucleotides: TGTGCCAGCAGCTCGACAGGGGGCGGCGGTGGAAACACCATATATTTT. Translating it yields CASSSTGGGGGNTIYF.

This clonotype was seen a few times. Compared with germline, one end of the junction differs, possibly owing to a read error. The chain uses TRBV5-4 and TRBJ2-1, with TRBD2 matching over 11 bases. CDR3 size: 15 residues. Germline CDR1 and CDR2: SGHNT and YYREEE (reference sequence). This CDR3 is CASSLVSGGAVEQFF. CDR3 sequence (DNA): TGTGCCAGCAGCTTGGTTAGCGGGGGGGCAGTTGAGCAGTTTTTC. Looking up the rest from reference TRBV5-4 and TRBJ2-1 gives the full variable domain: ETGVTQSPTHLIKTRGQQVTLRCSSQSGHNTVSWYQQALGQGPQFIFQYYREEENGRGNFPPRFSGLQFPNYSSELNVNALELDDSALYLCASSLVSGGAVEQFFGPGTRLTVL.

This clonotype was detected many times. The V and J genes are TRBV5-1 and TRBJ1-5; D ambiguous. V was pared by 5 bases and J by 0 bases, with 9 bases between. CDR3 size: 14 residues. Germline lookup yields CDR1 SGHRS and CDR2 YFSETQ. This chain's CDR3 is CASRPDTSNQPQHF. CDR3 coding DNA: TGCGCCAGCAGACCTGACACTAGCAATCAGCCCCAGCATTTT.

Note on this clonotype: With a much larger clone just one base away, this may be a read error. This chain joins TRBV12-5 and TRBJ1-5, with a weak D call TRBD1 (6 bases). Trimming removed 6 bases from V and 0 bases from J, with 18 bases in between. The V gene's germline CDR1 is LGHNT and CDR2 FRNRAP. There are 17 residues in the CDR3. CDR3 DNA sequence: TGTGCTAGTGGCGGGACATGGGGAGGGAATAGCAATCAGCCCCAGCATTTT. Protein sequence: CASGGTWGGNSNQPQHF.

This chain links TRBV2 with TRBJ2-1; 8 bases line up with TRBD2. The ends lost 2 bases at V and 5 bases at J; junction bases unmatched: 11. CDR3 length: 17 residues. Germline CDR1 SNHLY, CDR2 FYNNEI. CDR3 nucleotides: TGTGCCAGCAGTGAATTAGTGAAAGCGGGAGCGAACAATGAGCAGTTCTTC. Translated, it gives CASSELVKAGANNEQFF.

This clonotype was seen repeatedly, ten times or more. The chain combines TRBV27 with TRBJ2-2; TRBD1 aligns across 7 bases. Germline trimming cut 6 bases from V and 5 bases from J; bases unmatched to any gene: 9. CDR1 is MNHEY and CDR2 is SMNVEV in the germline V gene (reference sequence). This CDR3 spans 15 amino acids. The CDR3 DNA is TGTGCCAGCAGCTTTAGCGACAGGGCTACCGGGGAGCTGTTTTTT. This encodes CASSFSDRATGELFF.

This clonotype was detected many times. The CDR3 nucleotides are TGCAGTGCTAGAGACCCCGTTTCGGGACAGGGGAAGTATTTT. This codes for CSARDPVSGQGKYF. This chain uses TRBV20-1 with TRBJ2-3; TRBD1 matches at 10 bases. The junction had 10 bases not matched to a gene; V was cut back by 0 bases and J by 13 bases. The length of the CDR3 is 14 residues. Germline V CDR1 and CDR2: DFQATT, SNEGSKA (reference sequence).

This clonotype was recorded many times. This rearrangement joins TRBV7-6 to TRBJ2-3; either TRBD1 or TRBD2 may fit D (5 bases each). The V and J ends lost 8 bases and 4 bases respectively, with 7 bases between them. CDR3 length equals 11 residues. The V gene's germline CDR1 is SGHVS and CDR2 FNYEAQ. For the CDR3, the DNA is TGTGCCAGCCGGGGCGCAGATACGCAGTATTTT. Amino acids: CASRGADTQYF. The entire variable domain, with the rest obtained from reference TRBV7-6 and TRBJ2-3, is as follows: GAGVSQSPRYKVTKRGQDVALRCDPISGHVSLYWYRQALGQGPEFLTYFNYEAQQDKSGLPNDRFSAERPEGSISTLTIQRTEQRDSAMYRCASRGADTQYFGPGTRLTVL.

This clonotype was observed many times. The CDR3 here is CSAVTGGTYEQYF. The CDR3 region has the DNA TGCAGTGCTGTGACAGGGGGGACCTACGAGCAGTACTTC. The chain is built from TRBV20-1 and TRBJ2-7; 9 bases line up with TRBD1. This CDR3 has 13 amino acids. The germline CDR1 and CDR2 sequences are DFQATT and SNEGSKA (reference sequence). J gave up 2 bases and V 5 bases, and 4 bases lay outside the gene matches.

This clonotype was counted many times. This rearrangement joins TRBV7-2 to TRBJ1-1, with 8 nucleotides matching TRBD1. V was clipped by 0 bases and J by 10 bases; unmatched bases: 4. This CDR3 contains 13 residues. CDR1 is SGHTA, CDR2 FQGNSA, per germline. The CDR3 nucleotides are TGTGCCAGCAGCTTAGCTATAACAGGGGGAGCTTTCTTT. It encodes CASSLAITGGAFF.

This clonotype has a count of ten or more. The chain is built from TRBV28 and TRBJ2-2; 13 bases match TRBD2. The trim removed 4 bases at V and 1 base at J, leaving 9 bases unmatched. Germline V CDR1 and CDR2: MDHEN, SYDVKM. CDR3 length: 19 residues. The CDR3 loop is CASSSRGLAGLLNTGELFF. In DNA form, the CDR3 reads TGTGCCAGCAGTTCGAGGGGACTAGCGGGACTCCTGAACACCGGGGAGCTGTTTTTT.

The chain couples TRBV28 to TRBJ2-7; 10 nucleotides match TRBD2. In germline, CDR1 is MDHEN, CDR2 SYDVKM. The CDR3 sequence is 19 residues long. Trimming at V came to 5 bases and at J to 7 bases, leaving 23 bases not matched to a gene. The CDR3 coding sequence is TGTGCCAGCAGTGAGATCCCGGGACTAGCGATCTCACCGTCGGCTGAGCAGTACTTC. It is translated as CASSEIPGLAISPSAEQYF.

On this clonotype: It may be a read error: a sequence one base away is much more abundant. The chain joins TRBV15 to TRBJ2-1; D call uncertain. CDR3 size: 14 residues. Germline CDR1 and CDR2: LNHNV and YYDKDF (reference sequence). The CDR3 DNA reads as TGTGCCACCAGCATCAACCTCCTCTTAAATGAGCAGTCCTTC. Its translation is CATSINLLLNEQSF.

This clonotype was seen many times. The chain recombines TRBV29-1 with TRBJ2-7; perhaps TRBD1 as D (5 bases). The CDR3 loop spans 13 amino acids. Germline V gives CDR1 SQVTM, CDR2 ANQGSEA. Between the trimmed V and J ends, which lost 7 bases and 4 bases, there was a span of 17 bases. In DNA, the CDR3 is TGCAGCGGTCAACAGGAGAACGGGTACGAGCAGTACTTC. It translates to CSGQQENGYEQYF.

This clonotype was detected ten times or more. The chain recombines TRBV20-1 with TRBJ2-3, with TRBD1 identical over 8 bases. The trim removed 7 bases at V and 1 base at J, leaving 7 bases unmatched. The germline V gene has CDR1 DFQATT and CDR2 SNEGSKA (reference sequence). CDR3 length: 14 residues. The chain's CDR3 is CSGTRGPRTDTQYF. CDR3 in DNA: TGCAGTGGGACCAGGGGGCCCCGCACAGATACGCAGTATTTT.